What follows is one T cell receptor (beta chain) and its context. Its antigen is still unknown. These data are taken from a study of a mutant IDH1 vaccine in newly diagnosed glioma. Overall study context: Vaccine dosing followed radiotherapy by 4-6 weeks, or accompanied temozolomide cycles. Week 35 was assigned to visit V12, and week 47 was assigned to visit V13.

TCRdb keeps only in-frame clones here, not all; method: immunoSEQ multiplex PCR. The repertoire holds around 100,000 clones, under 90% seen once, with 0.6% to 0.95% in the top ten. Regarding time point: week 47, end of study. Vaccination comprised doses that each held 300 ug of mutant IDH1 20-mer peptide, plus topical imiquimod. Each of the donors came in with new WHO grade 3 or 4 astrocytomas that were IDH1-mutant and ATRX-lost. The germline V and J ends were trimmed by 5 bases and 2 bases, with 10 bases remaining between them. Per germline, CDR1 SGHAT and CDR2 FQDESV (reference sequence). CDR3 length: 15 amino acids.

This receptor was obtained from a woman aged 45-65 years with glioma. This sequence joins TRBV11-1 and TRBJ2-6, with D perhaps given as TRBD1 or TRBD2 (5 bases each). The sequences come from PBMCs, collected from a glioma patient whose treatment included an IDH1 peptide vaccine. The CDR3, as DNA: TGTGCCAGCAGCATCGGGACCGCTGGGGCCAACGTCCTGACTTTC. Amino acids: CASSIGTAGANVLTF. The full variable domain, completed using reference TRBV11-1 and TRBJ2-6, is EAEVAQSPRYKITEKSQAVAFWCDPISGHATLYWYRQILGQGPELLVQFQDESVVDDSQLPKDRFSAERLKGVDSTLKIQPAELGDSAMYLCASSIGTAGANVLTFGAGSRLTVL.